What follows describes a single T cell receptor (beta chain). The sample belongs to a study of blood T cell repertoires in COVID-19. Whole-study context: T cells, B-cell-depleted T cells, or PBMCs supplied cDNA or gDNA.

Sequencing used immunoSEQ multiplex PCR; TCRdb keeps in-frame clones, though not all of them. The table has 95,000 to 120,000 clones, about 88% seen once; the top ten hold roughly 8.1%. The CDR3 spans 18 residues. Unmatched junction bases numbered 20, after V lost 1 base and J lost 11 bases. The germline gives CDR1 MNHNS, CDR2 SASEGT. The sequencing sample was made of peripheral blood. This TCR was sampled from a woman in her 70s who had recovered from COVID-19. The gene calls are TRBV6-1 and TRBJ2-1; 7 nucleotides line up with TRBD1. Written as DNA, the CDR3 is TGTGCCAGCAGTGAAGGAATAAGACCCGGGACAGAAAGAGGAAAGCAGTTCTTC. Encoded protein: CASSEGIRPGTERGKQFF.